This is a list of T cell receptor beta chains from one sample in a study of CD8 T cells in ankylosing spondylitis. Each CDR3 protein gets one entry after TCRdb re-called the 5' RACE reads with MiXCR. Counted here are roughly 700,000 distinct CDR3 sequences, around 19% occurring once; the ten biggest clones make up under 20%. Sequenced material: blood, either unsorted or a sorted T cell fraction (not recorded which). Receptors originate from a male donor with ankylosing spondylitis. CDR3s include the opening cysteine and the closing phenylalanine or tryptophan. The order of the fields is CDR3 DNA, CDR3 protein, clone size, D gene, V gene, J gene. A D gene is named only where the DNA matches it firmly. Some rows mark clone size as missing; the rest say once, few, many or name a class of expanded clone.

CDR3 DNA: TGCGCCAGCAGCCCCCGGGAAGGGGGCGTCACTGAAGCTTTCTTT
CDR3 protein: CASSPREGGVTEAFF
clone size: -
D gene: TRBD1
V gene: TRBV5-1
J gene: TRBJ1-1

CDR3 DNA: TGTGCCAGCAGCCCAAAGGGACAGGGACCCTACGAGCAGTACTTC
CDR3 protein: CASSPKGQGPYEQYF
clone size: many
D gene: TRBD1
V gene: TRBV7-9
J gene: TRBJ2-7

CDR3 DNA: TGCAGTGCCAGGCCCCTGACAGGGTGGGGGACCCAGTACTTC
CDR3 protein: CSARPLTGWGTQYF
clone size: -
D gene: TRBD1
V gene: TRBV20-1
J gene: TRBJ2-5

CDR3 DNA: TGTGCCTGGAGTTCACCCCTCCACTTT
CDR3 protein: CAWSSPLHF
clone size: -
D gene: -
V gene: TRBV11-3
J gene: TRBJ1-6

CDR3 DNA: TGCAGTGCTAGAGTCGCGGGAGATGAGACCCAGTACTTC
CDR3 protein: CSARVAGDETQYF
clone size: few
D gene: TRBD2
V gene: TRBV20-1
J gene: TRBJ2-5

CDR3 DNA: TGTGCCAGCAGCTTAAGTAGCGGGGGAGAACAAGAGACCCAGTACTTC
CDR3 protein: CASSLSSGGEQETQYF
clone size: few
D gene: TRBD2
V gene: TRBV11-2
J gene: TRBJ2-5

CDR3 DNA: TGCGCCAGCAGCTTGGGGGGACTAGCGGGGTCCTACAATGAGCAGTTCTTC
CDR3 protein: CASSLGGLAGSYNEQFF
clone size: -
D gene: TRBD2
V gene: TRBV5-1
J gene: TRBJ2-1

CDR3 DNA: TGTGCCAGCAGCCGACTCCCGGGACTAGCGGGAAGCTACGAGCAGTACTTC
CDR3 protein: CASSRLPGLAGSYEQYF
clone size: -
D gene: TRBD2
V gene: TRBV4-2
J gene: TRBJ2-7

CDR3 DNA: TGTGCCAGCAGCTCGGGACTAGGGGCCTACAATGAGCAGTTCTTC
CDR3 protein: CASSSGLGAYNEQFF
clone size: few
D gene: TRBD2
V gene: TRBV3-1
J gene: TRBJ2-1

CDR3 DNA: TGTGCCAGCAGCTCCGGGACAGGGTACTTC
CDR3 protein: CASSSGTGYF
clone size: -
D gene: TRBD1
V gene: TRBV5-5
J gene: TRBJ2-5

CDR3 DNA: TGTGCCAGCAGTGAGGGGACAGGGCACCAGCCCCAGCATTTT
CDR3 protein: CASSEGTGHQPQHF
clone size: -
D gene: TRBD1
V gene: TRBV6-1
J gene: TRBJ1-5

CDR3 DNA: TGTGCCAGCAGATACACAGGTTCCGGCAAAAACATTCAGTACTTC
CDR3 protein: CASRYTGSGKNIQYF
clone size: -
D gene: -
V gene: TRBV12-3/TRBV12-4
J gene: TRBJ2-4

CDR3 DNA: TGCGCCAGCAGCCAAGATCGACGCGGGGAGCTGTTTTTT
CDR3 protein: CASSQDRRGELFF
clone size: -
D gene: -
V gene: TRBV4-3
J gene: TRBJ2-2

CDR3 DNA: TGCAGCGTTGAGGTATTAGGGCGATTCATGAACACTGAAGCTTTCTTT
CDR3 protein: CSVEVLGRFMNTEAFF
clone size: -
D gene: -
V gene: TRBV29-1
J gene: TRBJ1-1

CDR3 DNA: TGCAGTGCCGGGACAGTCGGAAACACCATATATTTT
CDR3 protein: CSAGTVGNTIYF
clone size: once
D gene: TRBD1
V gene: TRBV20-1
J gene: TRBJ1-3

CDR3 DNA: TGCAGTGCTGAAGGGCTTAGCGACTCCTACGAGCAGTACTTC
CDR3 protein: CSAEGLSDSYEQYF
clone size: -
D gene: -
V gene: TRBV20-1
J gene: TRBJ2-7

CDR3 DNA: TGTGCCAGCAGTTTACGAGCTCCGACAGTTGGTTCACCCCTCCACTTT
CDR3 protein: CASSLRAPTVGSPLHF
clone size: -
D gene: -
V gene: TRBV28
J gene: TRBJ1-6

CDR3 DNA: TGCAGTGCTGCCCTGCAGTCCTGGCGTGCAGATACGCAGTATTTT
CDR3 protein: CSAALQSWRADTQYF
clone size: -
D gene: -
V gene: TRBV20-1
J gene: TRBJ2-3

CDR3 DNA: TGTGCCAGCAGCTTGGAATACGCGGGCTACGAGCAGTACTTC
CDR3 protein: CASSLEYAGYEQYF
clone size: once
D gene: -
V gene: TRBV5-5
J gene: TRBJ2-7